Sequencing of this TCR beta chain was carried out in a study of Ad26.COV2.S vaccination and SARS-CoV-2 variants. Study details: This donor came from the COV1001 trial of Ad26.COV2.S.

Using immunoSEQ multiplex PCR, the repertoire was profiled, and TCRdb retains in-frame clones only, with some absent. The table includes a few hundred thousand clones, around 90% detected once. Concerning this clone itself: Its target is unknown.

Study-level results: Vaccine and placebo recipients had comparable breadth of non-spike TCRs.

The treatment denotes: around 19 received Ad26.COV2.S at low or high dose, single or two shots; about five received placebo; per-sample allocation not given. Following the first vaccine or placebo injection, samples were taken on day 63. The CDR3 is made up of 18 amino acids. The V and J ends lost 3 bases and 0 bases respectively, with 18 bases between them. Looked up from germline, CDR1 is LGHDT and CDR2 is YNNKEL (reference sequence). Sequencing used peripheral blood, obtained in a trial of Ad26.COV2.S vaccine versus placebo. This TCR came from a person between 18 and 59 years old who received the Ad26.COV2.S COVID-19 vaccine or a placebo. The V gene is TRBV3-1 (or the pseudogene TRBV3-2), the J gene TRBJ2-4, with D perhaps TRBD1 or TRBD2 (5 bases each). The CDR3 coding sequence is TGTGCCAGCAGCCACGGGACCCCCAACGCGGTAGCCAAAAACATTCAGTACTTC. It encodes CASSHGTPNAVAKNIQYF.